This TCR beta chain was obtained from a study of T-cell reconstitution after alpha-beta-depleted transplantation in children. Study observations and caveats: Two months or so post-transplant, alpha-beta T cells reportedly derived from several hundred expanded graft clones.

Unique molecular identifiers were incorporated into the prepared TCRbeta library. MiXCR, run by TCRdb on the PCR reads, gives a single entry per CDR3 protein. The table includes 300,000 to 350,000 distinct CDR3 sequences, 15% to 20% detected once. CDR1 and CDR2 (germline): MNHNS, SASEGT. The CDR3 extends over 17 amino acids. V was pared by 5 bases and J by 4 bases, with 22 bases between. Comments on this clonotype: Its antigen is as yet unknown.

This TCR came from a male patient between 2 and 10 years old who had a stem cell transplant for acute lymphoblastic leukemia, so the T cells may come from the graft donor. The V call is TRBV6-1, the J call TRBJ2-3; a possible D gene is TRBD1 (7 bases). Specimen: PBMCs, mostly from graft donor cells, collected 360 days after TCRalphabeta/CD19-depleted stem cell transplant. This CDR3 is CASSPRQGGSTPDTQYF. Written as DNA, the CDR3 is TGTGCCAGCAGTCCCCGACAGGGAGGAAGCACACCAGATACGCAGTATTTT.